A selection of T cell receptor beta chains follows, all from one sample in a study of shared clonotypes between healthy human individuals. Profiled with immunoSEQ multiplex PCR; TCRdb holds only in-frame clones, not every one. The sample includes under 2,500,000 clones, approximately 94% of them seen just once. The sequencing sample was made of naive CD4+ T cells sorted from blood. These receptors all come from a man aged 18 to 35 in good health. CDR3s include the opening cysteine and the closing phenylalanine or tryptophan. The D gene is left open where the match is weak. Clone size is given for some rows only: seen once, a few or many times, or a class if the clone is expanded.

CDR3: CASSFGQINYGYTF
DNA: TGTGCCAGCAGCTTTGGACAGATTAACTATGGCTACACCTTC
J: TRBJ1-2
V: TRBV7-2
D: NA
size: NA

CDR3: CASSQLAGQGAEKLFF
DNA: TGTGCCAGCAGCCAATTAGCTGGCCAAGGGGCCGAAAAACTGTTTTTT
J: TRBJ1-4
V: TRBV4-2
D: NA
size: NA

CDR3: CAISESRSLGNQPQHF
DNA: TGTGCCATCAGTGAGTCGAGAAGTCTAGGCAATCAGCCCCAGCATTTT
J: TRBJ1-5
V: TRBV10-3
D: NA
size: NA

CDR3: CASSPMTSGPTGDTQYF
DNA: TGCGCCAGCAGCCCGATGACTAGCGGGCCTACGGGAGATACGCAGTATTTT
J: TRBJ2-3
V: TRBV5-1
D: TRBD2
size: NA

CDR3: CASSFSGQGGKGIYGYTF
DNA: TGTGCCAGCAGCTTTTCCGGACAGGGGGGAAAGGGGATCTATGGCTACACCTTC
J: TRBJ1-2
V: TRBV5-6
D: TRBD1
size: NA

CDR3: CASSLGQYNSPLHF
DNA: TGTGCCAGCAGCTTGGGACAGTATAATTCACCCCTCCACTTT
J: TRBJ1-6
V: TRBV5-6
D: NA
size: NA

CDR3: CASIGLWSYEQYF
DNA: TGTGCCAGCATCGGGTTATGGAGTTACGAGCAGTACTTC
J: TRBJ2-7
V: TRBV6-1
D: NA
size: NA

CDR3: CASSDGSAAGVPQFF
DNA: TGTGCCAGCAGCGACGGGTCTGCAGCGGGAGTACCGCAGTTCTTC
J: TRBJ2-1
V: TRBV9
D: TRBD2
size: NA

CDR3: CASSLEAGGTYGYTF
DNA: TGCGCCAGCAGCTTGGAGGCAGGGGGTACCTATGGCTACACCTTC
J: TRBJ1-2
V: TRBV5-1
D: TRBD1
size: NA

CDR3: CASSFRLPGYNEQFF
DNA: TGTGCCAGCAGTTTTAGACTTCCTGGTTACAATGAGCAGTTCTTC
J: TRBJ2-1
V: TRBV28
D: NA
size: NA

CDR3: CAWKVPPSVGNTEAFF
DNA: TGTGCCTGGAAAGTCCCTCCTTCGGTTGGGAACACTGAAGCTTTCTTT
J: TRBJ1-1
V: TRBV30
D: NA
size: NA

CDR3: CASNGQGGRGHQYF
DNA: TGTGCCAGCAACGGACAGGGGGGTCGGGGCCATCAGTACTTC
J: TRBJ2-4
V: TRBV6-6
D: TRBD1
size: NA

CDR3: CAISDGGRQGGTYEQYF
DNA: TGTGCCATCAGTGACGGGGGGAGACAGGGCGGTACCTACGAGCAGTACTTC
J: TRBJ2-7
V: TRBV10-3
D: NA
size: NA

CDR3: CASSLQGTNEKLFF
DNA: TGTGCCAGCAGCTTACAAGGTACTAATGAAAAGCTGTTTTTT
J: TRBJ1-4
V: TRBV7-6
D: NA
size: NA

CDR3: CASRIRGTGNNSPLHF
DNA: TGTGCCAGCAGAATTAGGGGGACAGGAAATAATTCACCCCTCCACTTT
J: TRBJ1-6
V: TRBV2
D: TRBD1
size: NA

CDR3: CATSTRSNSGNTIYF
DNA: TGTGCCACCAGCACCCGGAGCAACTCTGGAAACACCATATATTTT
J: TRBJ1-3
V: TRBV15
D: NA
size: NA

CDR3: CASSQTYEQYF
DNA: TGTGCCAGCAGCCAAACTTACGAGCAGTACTTC
J: TRBJ2-7
V: TRBV14
D: NA
size: NA

CDR3: CASSYTPTPGQGGYTF
DNA: TGTGCCAGCAGTTACACGCCCACCCCGGGACAGGGAGGCTACACCTTC
J: TRBJ1-2
V: TRBV6-5
D: TRBD1
size: NA

CDR3: CASSIQGAGTEAFF
DNA: TGTGCCAGTAGTATTCAGGGGGCTGGGACTGAAGCTTTCTTT
J: TRBJ1-1
V: TRBV19
D: TRBD1
size: NA

CDR3: CASSLGSANTEAFF
DNA: TGCGCCAGCAGCTTGGGGTCCGCGAACACTGAAGCTTTCTTT
J: TRBJ1-1
V: TRBV5-1
D: NA
size: NA

CDR3: CASSLVGQGSSGNTIYF
DNA: TGTGCCAGCAGCTTAGTGGGACAGGGTAGCTCTGGAAACACCATATATTTT
J: TRBJ1-3
V: TRBV7-2
D: TRBD1
size: NA

CDR3: CASSEYPSAGELFF
DNA: TGTGCCAGCAGTGAATACCCGTCAGCCGGGGAGCTGTTTTTT
J: TRBJ2-2
V: TRBV2
D: NA
size: NA

CDR3: CASSDTTGSSYNEQFF
DNA: TGTGCCAGCAGTGATACTACAGGGAGCTCCTACAATGAGCAGTTCTTC
J: TRBJ2-1
V: TRBV25-1
D: NA
size: NA

CDR3: CASSVAGNQETQYF
DNA: TGTGCCAGCAGTGTAGCGGGGAACCAAGAGACCCAGTACTTC
J: TRBJ2-5
V: TRBV2
D: TRBD2
size: NA

CDR3: CASSPREGVRETQYF
DNA: TGTGCCAGCTCACCACGAGAGGGCGTCCGTGAGACCCAGTACTTC
J: TRBJ2-5
V: TRBV18
D: NA
size: NA

CDR3: CASSVRGDYNEQFF
DNA: TGTGCCAGCAGCGTTAGAGGGGACTACAATGAGCAGTTCTTC
J: TRBJ2-1
V: TRBV9
D: NA
size: once

CDR3: CASSSPPKTGSISIGKLFF
DNA: TGTGCCAGCAGTTCGCCGCCCAAGACGGGGAGTATCAGTATAGGAAAACTGTTTTTT
J: TRBJ1-4
V: TRBV27
D: NA
size: NA

CDR3: CASSSKQFSNQPQHF
DNA: TGTGCCAGTAGTAGTAAACAGTTTAGCAATCAGCCCCAGCATTTT
J: TRBJ1-5
V: TRBV19
D: NA
size: NA

CDR3: CASSRDRAPPEAFF
DNA: TGCGCCAGCAGCCGGGACCGGGCCCCGCCTGAAGCTTTCTTT
J: TRBJ1-1
V: TRBV5-1
D: NA
size: NA

CDR3: CASSTIDRNTEAFF
DNA: TGTGCCAGTAGTACCATTGACAGAAACACTGAAGCTTTCTTT
J: TRBJ1-1
V: TRBV19
D: NA
size: NA

CDR3: CASSRQKETQYF
DNA: TGTGCCAGCAGTCGACAGAAAGAGACCCAGTACTTC
J: TRBJ2-5
V: TRBV6-1
D: NA
size: NA

CDR3: CASRDNTDTQYF
DNA: TGCGCCAGCAGAGACAACACAGATACGCAGTATTTT
J: TRBJ2-3
V: TRBV10-2
D: NA
size: once

CDR3: CASSLLSGSMNEQYF
DNA: TGCGCCAGCAGCTTGCTAAGCGGGAGTATGAACGAGCAGTACTTC
J: TRBJ2-7
V: TRBV5-1
D: TRBD2
size: NA

CDR3: CASSFTPGQGSYEQYF
DNA: TGCGCCAGCAGCTTCACCCCGGGACAGGGTTCCTACGAGCAGTACTTC
J: TRBJ2-7
V: TRBV5-1
D: TRBD1
size: once

CDR3: CASSRGRVSYEQYF
DNA: TGTGCCAGCAGTCGGGGCAGGGTCTCCTACGAGCAGTACTTC
J: TRBJ2-7
V: TRBV2
D: NA
size: NA

CDR3: CASSSGQGEAFF
DNA: TGTGCCAGCAGTTCCGGACAGGGCGAAGCTTTCTTT
J: TRBJ1-1
V: TRBV27
D: TRBD1
size: NA

CDR3: CASSVDGRAYGYTF
DNA: TGTGCCAGCAGCGTAGACGGCAGGGCCTATGGCTACACCTTC
J: TRBJ1-2
V: TRBV9
D: NA
size: NA

CDR3: CASSLRFPDEQYF
DNA: TGCGCCAGCAGCCTCCGATTCCCGGACGAGCAGTACTTC
J: TRBJ2-7
V: TRBV5-1
D: NA
size: NA

CDR3: CASSSVGAGNTIYF
DNA: TGTGCCAGCAGTTCAGTAGGGGCTGGAAACACCATATATTTT
J: TRBJ1-3
V: TRBV28
D: NA
size: NA

CDR3: CATSRGPVGGNEQFF
DNA: TGTGCCACCAGCAGAGGACCTGTTGGGGGGAATGAGCAGTTCTTC
J: TRBJ2-1
V: TRBV15
D: NA
size: NA

CDR3: CATTTGLNEKLFF
DNA: TGTGCCACCACGACAGGCCTTAATGAAAAACTGTTTTTT
J: TRBJ1-4
V: TRBV18
D: NA
size: NA

CDR3: CASMQYQVSTDTQYF
DNA: TGTGCCAGCATGCAATACCAAGTAAGCACAGATACGCAGTATTTT
J: TRBJ2-3
V: TRBV6-1
D: NA
size: NA

CDR3: CASSYSGRVSYNEQFF
DNA: TGTGCCAGCAGTTACTCGGGGAGGGTTTCCTACAATGAGCAGTTCTTC
J: TRBJ2-1
V: TRBV6-6
D: TRBD2
size: NA

CDR3: CAISESGTGFTEAFF
DNA: TGTGCCATCAGTGAGTCCGGGACAGGGTTCACTGAAGCTTTCTTT
J: TRBJ1-1
V: TRBV10-3
D: TRBD1
size: NA

CDR3: CASSPLGTGPYEQYF
DNA: TGTGCCAGCTCACCCTTAGGGACAGGGCCCTACGAGCAGTACTTC
J: TRBJ2-7
V: TRBV18
D: TRBD1
size: NA

CDR3: CASRETGKNTEAFF
DNA: TGTGCCAGCAGGGAGACAGGGAAGAACACTGAAGCTTTCTTT
J: TRBJ1-1
V: TRBV6-1
D: TRBD1
size: NA

CDR3: CASSSLGYNEQFF
DNA: TGTGCCAGCAGTTCCCTCGGCTACAATGAGCAGTTCTTC
J: TRBJ2-1
V: TRBV6-6
D: NA
size: NA

CDR3: CASSLDGGSSYEQYF
DNA: TGTGCCAGCAGCTTAGACGGCGGGAGCTCCTACGAGCAGTACTTC
J: TRBJ2-7
V: TRBV7-2
D: TRBD2
size: NA

CDR3: CSVRNTEAFF
DNA: TGCAGCGTAAGGAACACTGAAGCTTTCTTT
J: TRBJ1-1
V: TRBV29-1
D: NA
size: NA

CDR3: CASNQNIATGTDTQYF
DNA: TGTGCCAGCAACCAGAATATAGCCACTGGCACAGATACGCAGTATTTT
J: TRBJ2-3
V: TRBV7-2
D: NA
size: NA

CDR3: CASSSAGRSYNEQFF
DNA: TGTGCCAGCAGTTCTGCAGGAAGGTCCTACAATGAGCAGTTCTTC
J: TRBJ2-1
V: TRBV6-6
D: NA
size: NA

CDR3: CSVHLAGGPNEQFF
DNA: TGCAGCGTTCATTTAGCGGGAGGACCCAATGAGCAGTTCTTC
J: TRBJ2-1
V: TRBV29-1
D: TRBD2
size: NA

CDR3: CASSIDNRGRTEAFF
DNA: TGTGCCAGTAGTATAGACAACAGGGGTAGGACTGAAGCTTTCTTT
J: TRBJ1-1
V: TRBV19
D: TRBD1
size: NA

CDR3: CASSLGLAGGQETQYF
DNA: TGTGCCAGCAGCTTAGGACTAGCGGGAGGACAAGAGACCCAGTACTTC
J: TRBJ2-5
V: TRBV7-2
D: TRBD2
size: NA

CDR3: CSARGQETQYF
DNA: TGCAGTGCTAGGGGACAAGAGACCCAGTACTTC
J: TRBJ2-5
V: TRBV20-1
D: NA
size: NA

CDR3: CASRSTGSGNTIYF
DNA: TGTGCCAGCAGGTCGACAGGGAGCGGAAACACCATATATTTT
J: TRBJ1-3
V: TRBV28
D: TRBD1
size: NA

CDR3: CASSARDRGNEKLFF
DNA: TGTGCCAGCAGCGCACGGGACAGGGGGAATGAAAAACTGTTTTTT
J: TRBJ1-4
V: TRBV7-8
D: TRBD1
size: once